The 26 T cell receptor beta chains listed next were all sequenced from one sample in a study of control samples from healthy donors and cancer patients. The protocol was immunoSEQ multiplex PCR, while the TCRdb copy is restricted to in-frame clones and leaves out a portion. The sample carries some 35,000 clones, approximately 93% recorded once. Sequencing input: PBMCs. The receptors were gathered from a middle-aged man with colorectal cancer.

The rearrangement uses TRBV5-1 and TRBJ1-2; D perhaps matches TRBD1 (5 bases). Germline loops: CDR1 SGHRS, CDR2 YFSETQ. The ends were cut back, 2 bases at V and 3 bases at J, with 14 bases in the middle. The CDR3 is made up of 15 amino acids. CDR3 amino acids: CASSFGTYSDYGYTF. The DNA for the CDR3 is TGCGCCAGCAGCTTTGGGACGTACTCTGACTATGGCTACACCTTC.

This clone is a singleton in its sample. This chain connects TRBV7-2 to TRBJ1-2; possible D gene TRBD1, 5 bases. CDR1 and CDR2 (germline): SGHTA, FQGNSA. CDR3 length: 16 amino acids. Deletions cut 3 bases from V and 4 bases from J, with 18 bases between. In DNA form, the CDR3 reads TGTGCCAGCAGCTTTGAATCGCTCGCAGGGACCTATGGCTACACCTTC. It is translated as CASSFESLAGTYGYTF.

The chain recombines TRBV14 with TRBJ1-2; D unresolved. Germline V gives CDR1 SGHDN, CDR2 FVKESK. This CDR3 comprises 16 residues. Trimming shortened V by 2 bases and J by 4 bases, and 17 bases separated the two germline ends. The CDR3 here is CASSQLTSGGIYGYTF. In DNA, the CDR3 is TGTGCCAGCAGCCAACTCACCTCGGGCGGAATCTATGGCTACACCTTC. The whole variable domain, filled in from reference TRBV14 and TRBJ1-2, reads EAGVTQFPSHSVIEKGQTVTLRCDPISGHDNLYWYRRVMGKEIKFLLHFVKESKQDESGMPNNRFLAERTGGTYSTLKVQPAELEDSGVYFCASSQLTSGGIYGYTFGSGTRLTVV.

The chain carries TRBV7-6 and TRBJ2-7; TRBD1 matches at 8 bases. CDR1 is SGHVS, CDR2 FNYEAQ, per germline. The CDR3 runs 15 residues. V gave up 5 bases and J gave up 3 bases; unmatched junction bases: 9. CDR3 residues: CASSAGQGEVYEQYF. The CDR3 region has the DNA TGTGCCAGCAGCGCCGGACAGGGAGAGGTCTACGAGCAGTACTTC.

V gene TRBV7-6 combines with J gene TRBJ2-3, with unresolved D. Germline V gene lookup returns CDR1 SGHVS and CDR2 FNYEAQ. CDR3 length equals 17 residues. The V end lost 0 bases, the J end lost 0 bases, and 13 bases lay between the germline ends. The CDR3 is CASSLAGRQLSTDTQYF. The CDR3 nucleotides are TGTGCCAGCAGCTTAGCCGGTCGTCAGCTAAGCACAGATACGCAGTATTTT.

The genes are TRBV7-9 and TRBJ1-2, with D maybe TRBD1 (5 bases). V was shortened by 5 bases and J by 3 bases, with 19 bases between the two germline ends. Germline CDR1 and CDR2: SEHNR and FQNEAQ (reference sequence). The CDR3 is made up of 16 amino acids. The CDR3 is CASSPTGTAQDYGYTF. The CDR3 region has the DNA TGTGCCAGCAGCCCGACCGGGACGGCTCAGGACTATGGCTACACCTTC.

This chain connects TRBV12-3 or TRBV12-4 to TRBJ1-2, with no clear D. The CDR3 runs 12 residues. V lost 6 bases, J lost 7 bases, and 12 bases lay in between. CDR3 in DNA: TGTGCCAGCAGCCTTATGGACCTTGGCTACACCTTC. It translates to CASSLMDLGYTF.

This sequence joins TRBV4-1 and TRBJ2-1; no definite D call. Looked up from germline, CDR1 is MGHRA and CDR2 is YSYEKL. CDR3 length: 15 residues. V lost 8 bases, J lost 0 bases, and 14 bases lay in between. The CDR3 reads CASCALTSSYNEQFF. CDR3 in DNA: TGCGCCAGCTGTGCCCTCACGAGCTCCTACAATGAGCAGTTCTTC.

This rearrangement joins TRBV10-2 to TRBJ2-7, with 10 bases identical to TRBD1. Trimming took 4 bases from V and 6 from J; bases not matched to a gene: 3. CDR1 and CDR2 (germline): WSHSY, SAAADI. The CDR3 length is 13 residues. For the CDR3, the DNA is TGCGCCAGCAGTGGACAGGGGGCAAGCGAGCAGTACTTC. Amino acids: CASSGQGASEQYF.

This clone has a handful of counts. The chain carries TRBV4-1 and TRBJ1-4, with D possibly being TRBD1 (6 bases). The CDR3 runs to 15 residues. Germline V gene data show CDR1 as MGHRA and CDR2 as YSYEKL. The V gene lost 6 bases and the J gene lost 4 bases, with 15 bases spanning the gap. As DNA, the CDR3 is TGCGCCAGCAGGGGGGGGGCACTTCTTAATGAAAAACTGTTTTTT. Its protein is CASRGGALLNEKLFF.

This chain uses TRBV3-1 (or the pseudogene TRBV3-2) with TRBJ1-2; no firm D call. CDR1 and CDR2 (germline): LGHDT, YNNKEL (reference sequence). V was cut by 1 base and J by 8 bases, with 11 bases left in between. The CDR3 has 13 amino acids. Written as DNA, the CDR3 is TGTGCCAGCAGCCAAGGTGCTAGGAAGGGCTACACCTTC. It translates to CASSQGARKGYTF.

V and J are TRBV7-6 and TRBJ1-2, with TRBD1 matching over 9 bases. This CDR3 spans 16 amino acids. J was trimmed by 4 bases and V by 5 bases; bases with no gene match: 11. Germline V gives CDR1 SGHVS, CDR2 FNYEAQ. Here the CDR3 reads CASSPVSGQGSYGYTF. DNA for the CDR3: TGTGCCAGCAGCCCCGTATCTGGACAGGGGAGCTATGGCTACACCTTC.

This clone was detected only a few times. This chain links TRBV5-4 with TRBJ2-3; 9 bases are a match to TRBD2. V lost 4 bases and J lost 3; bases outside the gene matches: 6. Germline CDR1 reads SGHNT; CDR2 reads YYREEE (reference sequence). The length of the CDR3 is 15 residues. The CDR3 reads CASSNSGGKTDTQYF. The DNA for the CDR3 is TGTGCCAGCAGCAATAGCGGGGGTAAAACAGATACGCAGTATTTT. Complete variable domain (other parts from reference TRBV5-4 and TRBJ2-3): ETGVTQSPTHLIKTRGQQVTLRCSSQSGHNTVSWYQQALGQGPQFIFQYYREEENGRGNFPPRFSGLQFPNYSSELNVNALELDDSALYLCASSNSGGKTDTQYFGPGTRLTVL.

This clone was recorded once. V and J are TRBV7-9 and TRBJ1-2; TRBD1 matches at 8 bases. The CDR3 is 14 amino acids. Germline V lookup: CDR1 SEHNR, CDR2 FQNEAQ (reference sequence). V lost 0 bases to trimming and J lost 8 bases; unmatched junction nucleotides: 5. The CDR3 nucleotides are TGTGCCAGCAGCTTAGCCGACAGGGGAGACGGCTACACCTTC. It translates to CASSLADRGDGYTF.

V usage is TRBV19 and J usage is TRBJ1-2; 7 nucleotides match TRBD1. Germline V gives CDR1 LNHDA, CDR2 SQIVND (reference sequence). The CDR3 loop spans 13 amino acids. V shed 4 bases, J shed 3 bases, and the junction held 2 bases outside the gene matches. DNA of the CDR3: TGTGCCAGTAGTAAGGGACAGCACTATGGCTACACCTTC. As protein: CASSKGQHYGYTF.

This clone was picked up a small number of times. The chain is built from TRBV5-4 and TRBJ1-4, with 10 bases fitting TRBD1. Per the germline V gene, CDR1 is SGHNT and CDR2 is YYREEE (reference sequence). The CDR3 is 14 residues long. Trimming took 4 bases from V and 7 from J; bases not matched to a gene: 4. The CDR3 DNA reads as TGTGCCAGCAGCCAGGGACAGGGGAGTGAAAAACTGTTTTTT. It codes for CASSQGQGSEKLFF.

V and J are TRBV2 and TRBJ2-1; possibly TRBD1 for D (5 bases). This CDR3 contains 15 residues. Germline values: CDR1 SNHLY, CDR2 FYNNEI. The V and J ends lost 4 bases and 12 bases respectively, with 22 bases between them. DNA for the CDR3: TGTGCCAGCAGTGGTGGGGCGACATTATCGGGTCGGCAGTTCTTC. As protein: CASSGGATLSGRQFF.

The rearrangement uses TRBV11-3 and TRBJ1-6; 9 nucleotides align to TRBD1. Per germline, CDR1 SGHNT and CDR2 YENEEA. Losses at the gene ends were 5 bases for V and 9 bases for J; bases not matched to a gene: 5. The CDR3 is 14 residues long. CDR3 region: CASSPRDRVSPLHF. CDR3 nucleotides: TGTGCCAGCAGCCCCCGGGACAGGGTTTCACCCCTCCACTTT. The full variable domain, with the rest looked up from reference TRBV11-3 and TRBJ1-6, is EAGVVQSPRYKIIEKKQPVAFWCNPISGHNTLYWYLQNLGQGPELLIRYENEEAVDDSQLPKDRFSAERLKGVDSTLKIQPAELGDSAVYLCASSPRDRVSPLHFGNGTRLTVT.

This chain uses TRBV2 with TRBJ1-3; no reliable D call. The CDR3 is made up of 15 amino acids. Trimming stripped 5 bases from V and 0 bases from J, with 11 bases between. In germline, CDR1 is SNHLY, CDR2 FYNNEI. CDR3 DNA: TGTGCCAGCAGTCAGGACGGATACTCTGGAAACACCATATATTTT. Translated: CASSQDGYSGNTIYF.

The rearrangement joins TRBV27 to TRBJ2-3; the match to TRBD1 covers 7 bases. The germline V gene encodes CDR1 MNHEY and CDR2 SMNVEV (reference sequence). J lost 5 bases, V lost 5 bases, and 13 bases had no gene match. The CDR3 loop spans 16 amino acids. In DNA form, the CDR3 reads TGTGCCAGCAGTACCCTCAACAGGGGTGGGGGAGATACGCAGTATTTT. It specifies CASSTLNRGGGDTQYF.

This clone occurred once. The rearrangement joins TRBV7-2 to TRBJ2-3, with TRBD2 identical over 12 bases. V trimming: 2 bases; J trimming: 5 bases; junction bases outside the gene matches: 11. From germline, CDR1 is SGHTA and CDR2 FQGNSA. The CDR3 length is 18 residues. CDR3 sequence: CASSLKRSSGGAGDTQYF. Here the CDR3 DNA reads TGTGCCAGCAGCTTAAAGCGGTCTAGCGGGGGGGCAGGAGATACGCAGTATTTT.

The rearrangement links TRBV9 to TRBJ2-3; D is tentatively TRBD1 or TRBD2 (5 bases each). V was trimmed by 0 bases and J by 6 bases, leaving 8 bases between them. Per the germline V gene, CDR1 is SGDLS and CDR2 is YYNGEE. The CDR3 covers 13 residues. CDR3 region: CASSVGGADTQYF. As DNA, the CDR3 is TGTGCCAGCAGCGTAGGAGGGGCCGATACGCAGTATTTT.

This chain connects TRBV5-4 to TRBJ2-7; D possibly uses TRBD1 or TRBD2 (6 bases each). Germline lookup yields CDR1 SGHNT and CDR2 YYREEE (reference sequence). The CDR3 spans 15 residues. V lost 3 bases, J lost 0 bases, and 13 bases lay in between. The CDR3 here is CASSSGGRTSYEQYF. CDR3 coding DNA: TGTGCCAGCAGCTCCGGGGGCCGCACCTCCTACGAGCAGTACTTC.

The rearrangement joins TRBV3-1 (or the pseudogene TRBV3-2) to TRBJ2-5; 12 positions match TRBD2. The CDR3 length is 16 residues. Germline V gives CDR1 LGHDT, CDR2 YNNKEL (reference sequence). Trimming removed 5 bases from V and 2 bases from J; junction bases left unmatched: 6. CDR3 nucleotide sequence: TGTGCCAGCAGCACTCGACTAGCGGGGGATCAAGAGACCCAGTACTTC. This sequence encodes CASSTRLAGDQETQYF.

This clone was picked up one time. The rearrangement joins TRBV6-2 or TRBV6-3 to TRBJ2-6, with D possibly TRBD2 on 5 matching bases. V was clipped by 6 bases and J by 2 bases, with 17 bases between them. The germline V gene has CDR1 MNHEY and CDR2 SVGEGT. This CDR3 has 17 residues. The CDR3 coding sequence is TGTGCCAGCAGCTCTTCCATCGGGGTAGCTGGGGCCAACGTCCTGACTTTC. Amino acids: CASSSSIGVAGANVLTF.

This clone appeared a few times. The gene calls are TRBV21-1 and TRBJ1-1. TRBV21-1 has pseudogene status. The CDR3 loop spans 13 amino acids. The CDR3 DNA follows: TGTGCCAGCAACCTTCCGGGCCTTTTTGAAGCTTTCTTT. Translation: CASNLPGLFEAFF.